Shown below are 25 T cell receptor beta chains from a single sample sequenced in a study of regulatory and conventional T cells in RAG deficiency. Sequencing was performed with immunoSEQ multiplex PCR; in TCRdb, only in-frame clones are kept and a portion is missing. Of approximately 21,000 clones in the sample, around 96% were seen once. The sorted conventional CD4+ T cells were CD25-low and CD127-high, with genomic DNA sequenced. The same sample was also studied in work on regulatory T cells. As that report states: Primers: 52 TRBV forward and 13 TRBJ reverse.

Material: CD25- CD4+ T cells sorted from blood. The receptors derive from a human donor in good health.

V gene TRBV6-6 combines with J gene TRBJ1-5; D gene ambiguous. The CDR3 runs to 14 residues. Germline CDR1 and CDR2: MNHNY and SVGAGI (reference sequence). Trimming stripped 10 bases from V and 2 bases from J, with 15 bases between. The CDR3 here is CATSPARGNQPQHF. The CDR3 region has the DNA TGTGCCACCTCTCCCGCCCGCGGCAATCAGCCCCAGCATTTT.

The chain employs TRBV27 and TRBJ2-2; 13 bases agree with TRBD2. The CDR3 sequence is 15 residues long. The V gene end was trimmed by 8 bases and the J gene end by 8 bases; junction bases not matched to a gene: 8. Germline CDR1 is MNHEY and CDR2 is SMNVEV (reference sequence). The CDR3 sequence: CASGKTSGGAGELFF. The DNA for the CDR3 is TGTGCCAGCGGAAAAACTAGCGGGGGGGCTGGGGAGCTGTTTTTT.

The chain links TRBV30 to TRBJ2-2, with D tentatively TRBD2 (5 bases). Per germline, CDR1 GTSNPN and CDR2 SVGIG (reference sequence). There are 15 residues in the CDR3. V shed 0 bases and J shed 5 bases, with 13 bases lying between them. The DNA for the CDR3 is TGTGCCTGGAGTGTACTAGACCTCTTTACCGGGGAGCTGTTTTTT. Its protein product is CAWSVLDLFTGELFF.

This chain links TRBV5-1 with TRBJ2-6, with a possible D match to TRBD2 (6 bases). Trimming removed 0 bases at V and 0 bases at J, with 13 bases between. The germline CDR1 and CDR2 sequences are SGHRS and YFSETQ. The CDR3 totals 18 residues. In nucleotides, the CDR3 is TGCGCCAGCAGCTTGGAATTTCGGGGGAACTCTGGGGCCAACGTCCTGACTTTC. It is translated as CASSLEFRGNSGANVLTF.

The chain has TRBV12-5 and TRBJ2-3; perhaps TRBD2 as D (5 bases). Germline-derived CDR1 and CDR2 are LGHNT and FRNRAP. V was shortened by 5 bases and J by 2 bases, with 14 bases between the two germline ends. The CDR3 has 15 residues. Written as DNA, the CDR3 is TGTGCTAGTGGTGGGCGGACGGGGATCACAGATACGCAGTATTTT. It yields the protein CASGGRTGITDTQYF. The whole variable domain, filled in from reference TRBV12-5 and TRBJ2-3, reads DARVTQTPRHKVTEMGQEVTMRCQPILGHNTVFWYRQTMMQGLELLAYFRNRAPLDDSGMPKDRFSAEMPDATLATLKIQPSEPRDSAVYFCASGGRTGITDTQYFGPGTRLTVL.

The CDR3 bases are TGTGCCAGCAGTTACTCGGCTAGAGGCACTGAAGCTTTCTTT. Translated, it gives CASSYSARGTEAFF. The chain employs TRBV6-5 and TRBJ1-1; D uncertain. Deletions cut 0 bases from V and 4 bases from J, with 9 bases between. Germline lookup yields CDR1 MNHEY and CDR2 SVGAGI. The CDR3 runs 14 residues.

The V and J genes are TRBV7-5 and TRBJ2-3; the table gives TRBD2 as D, unverified against the DNA. TRBV7-5 is a pseudogene. The CDR3 has 15 residues. The CDR3 sequence is CARILLAGGLDTQYF. The CDR3 bases are TGTGCCAGAATCCTACTCGCGGGGGGTTTGGATACGCAGTATTTT.

The chain carries TRBV5-4 and TRBJ2-3, with 8 nucleotides matching TRBD2. V trimming: 6 bases; J trimming: 0 bases; junction bases outside the gene matches: 3. The CDR3 totals 14 residues. The V gene's germline CDR1 is SGHNT and CDR2 YYREEE (reference sequence). The CDR3 region is CASIRGGSTDTQYF. The CDR3, as DNA: TGTGCCAGCATCCGGGGGGGTAGCACAGATACGCAGTATTTT.

The genes are TRBV7-2 and TRBJ2-3, with D possibly matching TRBD1 (5 bases). Germline CDR1 reads SGHTA; CDR2 reads FQGNSA. V gave up 2 bases and J gave up 2 bases, with 17 bases separating them. The CDR3 has 17 amino acids. The CDR3 region has the DNA TGTGCCAGCAGCTTAACAAGGGGAAGGGGCATCACAGATACGCAGTATTTT. Its protein product is CASSLTRGRGITDTQYF.

This clone came up a few times. The rearrangement joins TRBV5-6 to TRBJ1-4; TRBD1 matches at 9 bases. After removal of 4 bases from V and 8 bases from J, the junction contained 9 bases not matched to a gene. Germline CDR1 and CDR2: SGHDT and YYEEEE. This CDR3 is built from 15 residues. CDR3 sequence: CASSTTGGGEEKLFF. CDR3 sequence (DNA): TGTGCCAGCAGCACGACAGGGGGAGGAGAGGAAAAACTGTTTTTT.

The V gene is TRBV30, the J gene TRBJ1-2; a weak D match, TRBD1 (5 bases). The germline V gene encodes CDR1 GTSNPN and CDR2 SVGIG (reference sequence). The CDR3 is made up of 13 amino acids. V gave up 0 bases and J gave up 3 bases, with 8 bases separating them. In nucleotides, the CDR3 is TGTGCCTGGAGTGTACCGGGGGACTATGGCTACACCTTC. It specifies CAWSVPGDYGYTF. The variable domain in full, with the rest retrieved from reference TRBV30 and TRBJ1-2, is SQTIHQWPATLVQPVGSPLSLECTVEGTSNPNLYWYRQAAGRGLQLLFYSVGIGQISSEVPQNLSASRPQDRQFILSSKKLLLSDSGFYLCAWSVPGDYGYTFGSGTRLTVV.

The chain carries TRBV4-1 and TRBJ2-2; 10 bases match TRBD1. Germline loops: CDR1 MGHRA, CDR2 YSYEKL. There are 20 residues in the CDR3. Germline trimming cut 4 bases from V and 0 bases from J; bases unmatched to any gene: 14. The CDR3 nucleotides are TGCGCCAGCAGCCTTCTTCCCGGGACAGGGGCCTATTCGAACACCGGGGAGCTGTTTTTT. It codes for CASSLLPGTGAYSNTGELFF.

The gene calls are TRBV18 and TRBJ2-3, with TRBD2 matching 10 bases. Germline V gives CDR1 KGHSH, CDR2 LQKENI. After removal of 5 bases from V and 1 base from J, the junction contained 3 bases not matched to a gene. This CDR3 has 15 amino acids. CDR3 nucleotide sequence: TGTGCCAGCTCATTAACTAGCGGGGGCACAGATACGCAGTATTTT. Translating it yields CASSLTSGGTDTQYF.

V is TRBV6-6 and J is TRBJ2-1; D is ambiguous. V was shortened by 4 bases and J by 6 bases, with 10 bases between the two germline ends. Germline V lookup: CDR1 MNHNY, CDR2 SVGAGI (reference sequence). This CDR3 comprises 13 residues. CDR3 DNA: TGTGCCAGCAGTTTACACGACACCAATGAGCAGTTCTTC. It is translated as CASSLHDTNEQFF.

The chain has TRBV7-2 and TRBJ2-7, with D perhaps matching TRBD1 (7 bases). The CDR3 is 15 residues long. V was trimmed by 5 bases and J by 3 bases, leaving 17 bases between them. Germline V gene lookup returns CDR1 SGHTA and CDR2 FQGNSA. CDR3 DNA: TGTGCCAGCAGCCCAGGGGGAGGCGGAAGCTACGAGCAGTACTTC. This sequence encodes CASSPGGGGSYEQYF.

The chain carries TRBV10-3 and TRBJ1-3, with 8 bases matching TRBD1. The length of the CDR3 is 14 residues. CDR1 and CDR2 (germline): ENHRY, SYGVKD. V shed 4 bases and J 4 bases; nucleotides not matched to a gene: 3. CDR3 sequence reads: CAISGTGPGNTIYF. In DNA form, the CDR3 reads TGTGCCATCAGTGGGACAGGGCCCGGAAACACCATATATTTT.

This clone was detected only a few times. V is TRBV10-3 and J is TRBJ2-2; 9 nucleotides line up with TRBD1. The CDR3 runs to 15 residues. With 10 bases clipped from V and 4 bases from J, the junction kept 10 bases outside the gene matches. Germline CDR1 and CDR2: ENHRY and SYGVKD. CDR3 sequence: CASRTGGAGTGELFF. The CDR3 DNA follows: TGTGCCAGCCGAACAGGGGGCGCGGGCACCGGGGAGCTGTTTTTT.

The chain employs TRBV7-8 and TRBJ2-1, with 13 bases aligning to TRBD2. J lost 14 bases, V lost 4 bases, and 2 bases had no gene match. The CDR3 length is 12 residues. Germline-derived CDR1 and CDR2 are SGHVS and FQNEAQ. The CDR3 DNA follows: TGTGCCAGCAGCTCCGGACTAGCGGGGGAGTTCTTC. Protein sequence: CASSSGLAGEFF.

This clone was recorded only once. The chain is built from TRBV4-1 and TRBJ2-1, with 13 positions matching TRBD2. This CDR3 has 16 amino acids. Losses at the gene ends were 4 bases for V and 8 bases for J; bases not matched to a gene: 8. Per germline, CDR1 MGHRA and CDR2 YSYEKL. CDR3 bases: TGCGCCAGCAGCCTTAGACTAGCGGGGGGCAGGGATGAGCAGTTCTTC. Amino acids: CASSLRLAGGRDEQFF.

The chain combines TRBV14 with TRBJ1-2, with D unresolved. Trimming shortened V by 3 bases and J by 5 bases, and 7 bases separated the two germline ends. CDR3 length: 12 residues. The germline gives CDR1 SGHDN, CDR2 FVKESK. The CDR3 nucleotides are TGTGCCAGCAGCCAGGGCAGATATGGCTACACCTTC. Translation: CASSQGRYGYTF.

This chain connects TRBV19 to TRBJ1-4; D is unclear. The CDR3 has 13 residues. Germline V gene data show CDR1 as LNHDA and CDR2 as SQIVND (reference sequence). V lost 3 bases, J lost 3 bases, and 5 bases lay in between. In nucleotides, the CDR3 is TGTGCCAGTAGTATGGTAGCTAATGAAAAACTGTTTTTT. It codes for CASSMVANEKLFF.

The CDR3 here is CASSLKLGGSYGYTF. In DNA, the CDR3 is TGTGCCAGCAGCTTAAAGCTGGGAGGGAGCTATGGCTACACCTTC. The gene calls are TRBV7-8 and TRBJ1-2; D not certain. The CDR3 covers 15 residues. The V end was cut by 2 bases, the J end by 4 bases, with 14 bases between. In germline, CDR1 is SGHVS, CDR2 FQNEAQ.

This chain joins TRBV7-8 and TRBJ1-1, with D unresolved. The CDR3 spans 14 residues. Per germline, CDR1 SGHVS and CDR2 FQNEAQ. The germline V and J ends were trimmed by 6 bases and 6 bases, with 17 bases remaining between them. Written as DNA, the CDR3 is TGTGCCAGCAGTCCACACAGTCGCCTCCCTGAAGCTTTCTTT. Translated, it gives CASSPHSRLPEAFF.

The chain couples TRBV7-3 to TRBJ2-3; D unclear. The CDR3 has 16 residues. Germline V gene sequence: CDR1 SGHTA, CDR2 FQGTGA. V was shortened by 4 bases and J by 4 bases, with 18 bases between the two germline ends. CDR3 nucleotides: TGTGCCAGCAGCTCCAAACCGGGTTTTGTTTCAGATACGCAGTATTTT. Its translation: CASSSKPGFVSDTQYF.

The chain is built from TRBV4-1 and TRBJ1-1, with D unclear. This CDR3 spans 14 amino acids. The germline gives CDR1 MGHRA, CDR2 YSYEKL. Trimming left V 1 base short and J 4 bases short, with 10 bases between. In nucleotides, the CDR3 is TGCGCCAGCAGCCAAGTAGGACTGGCCACTGAAGCTTTCTTT. The encoded protein is CASSQVGLATEAFF.